The rows below give T cell receptor beta chains drawn from one sample of a study of shared clonotypes between healthy human individuals. TCRdb keeps only in-frame clones here, not all; method: immunoSEQ multiplex PCR. This table holds 2.3 million or so clones, approximately 93% found once. Material for sequencing was naive CD4+ T cells from PBMCs. Receptor source: a man younger than 35 in good health. Some clones in this sample may be carry-over from other donors' samples. Both conserved end residues are part of each CDR3. Each record gives: CDR3 length, V gene, J gene, CDR3 protein.

14	TRBV4-1	TRBJ1-2	CASSKASGLSGYTF
18	TRBV7-9	TRBJ2-1	CASSLRKGTSGSLNEQFF
12	TRBV7-9	TRBJ1-1	CASTPPRRQAFF
14	TRBV6-1	TRBJ2-3	CASSERPAGDTQYF
13	TRBV9	TRBJ2-2	CASSPRLGGELFF
12	TRBV12-5	TRBJ2-7	CASASGLHEQYF
13	TRBV18	TRBJ2-5	CASSPLRIETQYF
14	TRBV25-1	TRBJ2-2	CASRESTSAGELFF
16	TRBV18	TRBJ2-3	CASSPNTGDLTDTQYF
13	TRBV28	TRBJ2-1	CASSPPQPNEQFF
14	TRBV2	TRBJ1-1	CASSGLNGGTEAFF
19	TRBV18	TRBJ2-6	CASSLFPGTGGSGANVLTF
15	TRBV27	TRBJ2-1	CASSLLLAPHNEQFF
17	TRBV27	TRBJ2-2	CASSFRGTGGSVGELFF
11	TRBV28	TRBJ2-7	CASSQTYEQYF
14	TRBV6-5	TRBJ1-2	CASSRGQLHYGYTF
15	TRBV7-9	TRBJ1-2	CASSLGSATERGYTF
14	TRBV18	TRBJ2-1	CASSPGLGVPEQFF
17	TRBV4-2	TRBJ2-5	CASSQDLLAGGRETQYF
15	TRBV11-3	TRBJ2-7	CASSLGQGVSYEQYF
13	TRBV28	TRBJ2-5	CASRKTSRETQYF
13	TRBV7-2	TRBJ2-7	CASSADSGVEQYF
14	TRBV5-5	TRBJ2-2	CASSFSANTGELFF
13	TRBV7-2	TRBJ2-7	CASSVGLSGEQYF
12	TRBV4-1	TRBJ2-7	CASSQAGFEQYF
15	TRBV27	TRBJ2-7	CASSQTWTGAGEQYF
15	TRBV29-1	TRBJ1-4	CSAADRVGANEKLFF
15	TRBV5-1	TRBJ2-5	CASSSLVLGQETQYF
15	TRBV19	TRBJ2-5	CASSILGVGQETQYF
13	TRBV18	TRBJ2-7	CASSPLRGYEQYF
14	TRBV7-3	TRBJ2-7	CASSLNAGDDEQYF
12	TRBV6-5	TRBJ1-2	CASRNNHYGYTF
13	TRBV6-5	TRBJ1-1	CASSYNRGSEAFF
15	TRBV5-6	TRBJ2-1	CASSRLAGAHNEQFF
14	TRBV18	TRBJ1-1	CASSSNQETTEAFF
15	TRBV19	TRBJ2-7	CASSDLGQGPYEQYF
13	TRBV9	TRBJ1-4	CASSVRNNEKLFF
13	TRBV7-9	TRBJ1-1	CASLGQHNTEAFF
17	TRBV7-9	TRBJ2-3	CASSPGTSGRDTDTQYF
13	TRBV9	TRBJ1-2	CASSTRNNYGYTF